These 11 T cell receptor beta chains share one sample of origin, sequenced in a study of neurological immune-mediated disorders. Documented time point: longitudinal time-point 3. Via MiXCR, TCRdb re-called the 5' RACE reads, giving one row per CDR3 protein. The data show some 80,000 distinct CDR3 sequences, with around 4% seen just once and approximately 5.8% held by the top ten. Sample: PBMCs. The receptor source for this set is an older woman with multiple sclerosis.

This clonotype was picked up many times. The chain carries TRBV4-2 and TRBJ2-2, with 8 bases that match TRBD1. The V segment lost 4 bases and the J segment 5 bases; nucleotides outside the gene matches: 9. There are 16 residues in the CDR3. CDR1 and CDR2 (germline): LGHNA, YNFKEQ. As DNA, the CDR3 is TGTGCCAGCAGCCCCGAGACAGGGGTGGGGACCGGGGAGCTGTTTTTT. It translates to CASSPETGVGTGELFF.

This clonotype was recorded many times. The gene calls are TRBV5-1 and TRBJ2-5; D is perhaps TRBD2 (5 bases). The CDR3 covers 14 residues. The V end lost 1 base, the J end lost 1 base, and 8 bases lay between the germline ends. Germline CDR1 and CDR2: SGHRS and YFSETQ. The CDR3 coding sequence is TGCGCCAGCAGCTTGCTAGCTACCCAAGAGACCCAGTACTTC. This codes for CASSLLATQETQYF.

This clonotype was counted many times. The chain recombines TRBV5-1 with TRBJ2-1, with TRBD2 as a possible D gene (7 bases). Germline loops: CDR1 SGHRS, CDR2 YFSETQ. V was shortened by 3 bases and J by 10 bases, with 17 bases between the two germline ends. The CDR3 loop spans 14 amino acids. This CDR3 is CASSSLAGAPEQFF. CDR3 sequence (DNA): TGCGCCAGCAGCTCCCTGGCGGGGGCCCCGGAGCAGTTCTTC.

This clonotype was found many times. The chain carries TRBV15 and TRBJ2-5, with D tentatively TRBD1 (6 bases). The germline V gene has CDR1 LNHNV and CDR2 YYDKDF (reference sequence). The CDR3 runs to 14 residues. V was clipped by 8 bases and J by 2 bases, with 15 bases between them. CDR3 sequence: CATAEGGRQETQYF. CDR3 coding DNA: TGTGCCACCGCGGAAGGGGGTAGGCAAGAGACCCAGTACTTC.

This clonotype was detected ten times or more. The chain links TRBV12-3 or TRBV12-4 to TRBJ1-1; D gene ambiguous. CDR3 length equals 13 residues. Trimming took 3 bases from V and 8 from J, leaving 13 bases between them. CDR3 loop: CASSLGGSLEAFF. As DNA, the CDR3 is TGTGCCAGCAGTTTGGGCGGCAGTCTAGAAGCTTTCTTT.

At least ten counts were recorded for this clonotype. V and J are TRBV6-6 and TRBJ2-4, with 7 bases aligning to TRBD2. The CDR3 extends over 17 amino acids. Germline V gene data show CDR1 as MNHNY and CDR2 as SVGAGI (reference sequence). The V gene end was trimmed by 2 bases and the J gene end by 0 bases; junction bases not matched to a gene: 7. CDR3 amino acids: CASSYGGVEVAKNIQYF. CDR3 nucleotide sequence: TGTGCCAGCAGTTACGGGGGGGTAGAAGTAGCCAAAAACATTCAGTACTTC.

At least ten counts were recorded for this clonotype. V is TRBV6-5 and J is TRBJ2-2, with D possibly matching TRBD2 (7 bases). CDR1 MNHEY and CDR2 SVGAGI come from the germline V gene. The CDR3 is made up of 15 amino acids. V gave up 1 base and J gave up 5 bases, with 11 bases separating them. The CDR3 region is CASSYLKGGTGELFF. CDR3 DNA sequence: TGTGCCAGCAGTTACTTAAAGGGGGGGACCGGGGAGCTGTTTTTT.

This clonotype was counted ten times or more. V and J are TRBV5-1 and TRBJ1-4; D is unclear. V was pared by 1 base and J by 0 bases, with 7 bases between. The germline gives CDR1 SGHRS, CDR2 YFSETQ. The CDR3 totals 15 residues. The CDR3 sequence: CASSLTPATNEKLFF. CDR3 DNA sequence: TGCGCCAGCAGCTTGACCCCCGCAACTAATGAAAAACTGTTTTTT.

In its sample, this clonotype was seen many times. The chain combines TRBV20-1 with TRBJ1-4; 7 bases map to TRBD1. Germline V gene data show CDR1 as DFQATT and CDR2 as SNEGSKA (reference sequence). With V trimmed by 3 bases and J by 8 bases, 6 bases remained unmatched. The CDR3 has 13 amino acids. The CDR3 DNA sequence: TGCAGTGCTAGGAGTCCAGGGGGAGAAAAACTGTTTTTT. It encodes CSARSPGGEKLFF.

This clonotype was counted at least ten times. The CDR3 here is CASRRGSTNEKLFF. The CDR3 region has the DNA TGTGCCAGCAGAAGGGGGTCGACTAATGAAAAACTGTTTTTT. The chain couples TRBV7-8 to TRBJ1-4, with D maybe TRBD1 (6 bases). The CDR3 contains 14 residues. Germline CDR1 is SGHVS and CDR2 is FQNEAQ. The V end was cut by 6 bases, the J end by 2 bases, with 10 bases between. Using reference TRBV7-8 and TRBJ1-4 for the parts outside the CDR3, the full variable domain is GAGVSQSPRYKVAKRGQDVALRCDPISGHVSLFWYQQALGQGPEFLTYFQNEAQLDKSGLPSDRFFAERPEGSVSTLKIQRTQQEDSAVYLCASRRGSTNEKLFFGSGTQLSVL.

In this sample, this clonotype turned up many times. This CDR3 reads CSARDPGRGAYGYTF. In DNA form, the CDR3 reads TGCAGTGCTAGAGATCCGGGACGGGGGGCATATGGCTACACCTTC. This chain uses TRBV20-1 with TRBJ1-2; perhaps TRBD1 as D (6 bases). This CDR3 is 15 amino acids long. Germline CDR1 DFQATT, CDR2 SNEGSKA (reference sequence). V was shortened by 0 bases and J by 5 bases, with 16 bases between the two germline ends.